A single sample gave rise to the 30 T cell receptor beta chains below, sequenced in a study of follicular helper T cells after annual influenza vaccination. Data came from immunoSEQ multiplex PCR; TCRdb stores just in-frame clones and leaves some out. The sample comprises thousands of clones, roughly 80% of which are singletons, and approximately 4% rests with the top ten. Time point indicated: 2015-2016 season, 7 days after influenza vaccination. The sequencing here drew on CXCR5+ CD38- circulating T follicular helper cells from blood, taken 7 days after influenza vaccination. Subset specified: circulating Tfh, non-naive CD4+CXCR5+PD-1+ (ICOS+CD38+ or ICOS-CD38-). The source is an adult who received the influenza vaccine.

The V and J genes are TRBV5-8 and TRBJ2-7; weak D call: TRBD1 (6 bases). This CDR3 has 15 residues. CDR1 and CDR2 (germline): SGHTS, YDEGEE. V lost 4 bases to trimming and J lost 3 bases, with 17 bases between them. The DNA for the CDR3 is TGTGCCAGCAGCCCGGGACAAGGTTTGGTCTACGAGCAGTACTTC. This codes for CASSPGQGLVYEQYF.

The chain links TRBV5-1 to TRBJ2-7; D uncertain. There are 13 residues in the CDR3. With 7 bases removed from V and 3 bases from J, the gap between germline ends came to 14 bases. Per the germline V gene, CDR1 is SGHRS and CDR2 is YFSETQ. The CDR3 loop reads CASRITTNYEQYF. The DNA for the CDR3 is TGCGCCAGCCGGATTACTACCAACTACGAGCAGTACTTC.

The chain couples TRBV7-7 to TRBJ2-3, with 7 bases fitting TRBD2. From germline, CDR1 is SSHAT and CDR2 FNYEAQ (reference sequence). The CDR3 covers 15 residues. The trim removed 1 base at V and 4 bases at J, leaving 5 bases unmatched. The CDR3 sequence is CASSLDGGGSDTQYF. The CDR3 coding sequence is TGTGCCAGCAGCTTAGACGGGGGAGGGTCAGATACGCAGTATTTT. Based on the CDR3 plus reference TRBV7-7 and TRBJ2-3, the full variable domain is GAGVSQSPRYKVTKRGQDVTLRCDPISSHATLYWYQQALGQGPEFLTYFNYEAQPDKSGLPSDRFSAERPEGSISTLTIQRTEQRDSAMYRCASSLDGGGSDTQYFGPGTRLTVL.

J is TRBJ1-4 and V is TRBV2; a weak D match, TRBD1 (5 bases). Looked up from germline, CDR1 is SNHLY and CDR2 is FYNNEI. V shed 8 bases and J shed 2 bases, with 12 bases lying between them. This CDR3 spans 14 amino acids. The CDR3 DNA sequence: TGTGCCAGCGTCCTGGGGGGGACTAATGAAAAACTGTTTTTT. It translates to CASVLGGTNEKLFF.

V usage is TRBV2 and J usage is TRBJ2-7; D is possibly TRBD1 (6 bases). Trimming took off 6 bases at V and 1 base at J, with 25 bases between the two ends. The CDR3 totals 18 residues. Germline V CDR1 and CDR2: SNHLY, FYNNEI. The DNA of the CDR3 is TGTGCCAGCAGCGCCGCTACCGCTAGACAGGCTAGGTCCTACGAGCAGTACTTC. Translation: CASSAATARQARSYEQYF. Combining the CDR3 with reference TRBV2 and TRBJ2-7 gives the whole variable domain EPEVTQTPSHQVTQMGQEVILRCVPISNHLYFYWYRQILGQKVEFLVSFYNNEISEKSEIFDDQFSVERPDGSNFTLKIRSTKLEDSAMYFCASSAATARQARSYEQYFGPGTRLTVT.

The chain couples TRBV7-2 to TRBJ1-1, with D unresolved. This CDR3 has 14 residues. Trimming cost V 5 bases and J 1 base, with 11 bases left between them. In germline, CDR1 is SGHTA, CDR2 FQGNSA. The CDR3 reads CASSPTWTNTEAFF. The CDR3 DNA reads TGTGCCAGCAGCCCAACCTGGACGAACACTGAAGCTTTCTTT.

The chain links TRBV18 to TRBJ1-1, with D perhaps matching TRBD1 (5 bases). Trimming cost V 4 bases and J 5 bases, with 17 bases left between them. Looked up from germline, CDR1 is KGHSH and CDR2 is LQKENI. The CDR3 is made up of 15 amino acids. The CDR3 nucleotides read TGTGCCAGCTCACGATCTAGGGGAGAAGGGACTGAAGCTTTCTTT. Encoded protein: CASSRSRGEGTEAFF.

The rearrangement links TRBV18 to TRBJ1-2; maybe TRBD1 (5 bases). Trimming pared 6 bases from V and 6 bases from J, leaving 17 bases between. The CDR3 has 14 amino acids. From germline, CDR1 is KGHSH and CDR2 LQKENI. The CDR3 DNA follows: TGTGCCAGCTCCCCGTGGGACCGGGACGATGGCTACACCTTC. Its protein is CASSPWDRDDGYTF.

Here the CDR3 DNA reads TGTGCCAGCTCACCCCCCTCAGACCAAGAGACCCAGTACTTC. This encodes CASSPPSDQETQYF. This chain connects TRBV18 to TRBJ2-5; D call uncertain. This CDR3 is 14 amino acids long. The germline V and J ends were trimmed by 3 bases and 0 bases, with 8 bases remaining between them. CDR1 is KGHSH, CDR2 LQKENI, per germline.

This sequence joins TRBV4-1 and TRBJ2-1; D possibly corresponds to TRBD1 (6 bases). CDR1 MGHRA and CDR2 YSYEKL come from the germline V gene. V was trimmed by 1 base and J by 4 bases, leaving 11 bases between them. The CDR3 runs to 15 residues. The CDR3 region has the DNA TGCGCCAGCAGCCAAGCAGGGGACACTTACAATGAGCAGTTCTTC. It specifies CASSQAGDTYNEQFF.

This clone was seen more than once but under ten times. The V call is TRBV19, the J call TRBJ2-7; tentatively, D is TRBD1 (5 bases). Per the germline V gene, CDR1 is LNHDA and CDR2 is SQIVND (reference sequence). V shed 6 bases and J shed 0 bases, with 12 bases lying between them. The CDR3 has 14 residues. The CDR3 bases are TGTGCCAGTAGCCAACAGGTCTCCTCCTACGAGCAGTACTTC. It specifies CASSQQVSSYEQYF. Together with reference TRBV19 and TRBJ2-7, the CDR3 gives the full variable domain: DGGITQSPKYLFRKEGQNVTLSCEQNLNHDAMYWYRQDPGQGLRLIYYSQIVNDFQKGDIAEGYSVSREKKESFPLTVTSAQKNPTAFYLCASSQQVSSYEQYFGPGTRLTVT.

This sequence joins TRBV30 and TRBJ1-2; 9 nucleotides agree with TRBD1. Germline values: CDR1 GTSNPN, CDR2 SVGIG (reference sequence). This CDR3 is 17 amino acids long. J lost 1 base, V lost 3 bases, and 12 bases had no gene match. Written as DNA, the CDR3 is TGTGCCTGGAGGAGCTATGGGACAGGGAAGTATAACTATGGCTACACCTTC. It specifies CAWRSYGTGKYNYGYTF.

DNA of the CDR3: TGCAGCGCTAAAGTATACACGGAGTGGGAGACCCAGTACTTC. Translation: CSAKVYTEWETQYF. V gene TRBV29-1 combines with J gene TRBJ2-5; no clear D. The CDR3 consists of 14 residues. The V gene's germline CDR1 is SQVTM and CDR2 ANQGSEA. The ends were cut back, 7 bases at V and 5 bases at J, with 20 bases in the middle.

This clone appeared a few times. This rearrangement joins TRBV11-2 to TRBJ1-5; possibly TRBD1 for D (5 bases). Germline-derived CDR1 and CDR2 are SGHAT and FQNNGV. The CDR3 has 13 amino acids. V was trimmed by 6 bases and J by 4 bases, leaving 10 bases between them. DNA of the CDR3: TGTGCCAGCAGTTTACAGGTTAATCAGCCCCAGCATTTT. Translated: CASSLQVNQPQHF.

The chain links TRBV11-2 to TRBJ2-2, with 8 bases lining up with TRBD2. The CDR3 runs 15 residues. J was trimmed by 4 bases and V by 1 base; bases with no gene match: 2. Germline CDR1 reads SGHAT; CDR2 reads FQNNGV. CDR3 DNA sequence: TGTGCCAGCAGCTTAGTCGGGGGGGTCACCGGGGAGCTGTTTTTT. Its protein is CASSLVGGVTGELFF.

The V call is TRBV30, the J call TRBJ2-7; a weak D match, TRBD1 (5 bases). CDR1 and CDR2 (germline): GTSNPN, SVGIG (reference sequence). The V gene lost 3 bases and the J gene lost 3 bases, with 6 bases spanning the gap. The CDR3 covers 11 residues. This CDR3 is CAWSRVYEQYF. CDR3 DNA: TGTGCCTGGAGCAGGGTCTACGAGCAGTACTTC.

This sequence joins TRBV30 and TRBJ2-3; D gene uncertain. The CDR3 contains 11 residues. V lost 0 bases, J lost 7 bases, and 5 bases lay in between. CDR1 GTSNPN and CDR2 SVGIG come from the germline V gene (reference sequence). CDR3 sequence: CAWSVSHTQYF. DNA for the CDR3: TGTGCCTGGAGTGTAAGCCATACGCAGTATTTT. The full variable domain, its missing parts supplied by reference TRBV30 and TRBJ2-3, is SQTIHQWPATLVQPVGSPLSLECTVEGTSNPNLYWYRQAAGRGLQLLFYSVGIGQISSEVPQNLSASRPQDRQFILSSKKLLLSDSGFYLCAWSVSHTQYFGPGTRLTVL.

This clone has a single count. The CDR3 DNA reads as TGTGCCAGCAGTCCGCCGGGACCGAAAGACGAAAAACTGTTTTTT. Translating it yields CASSPPGPKDEKLFF. V is TRBV28 and J is TRBJ1-4; tentative D call: TRBD1 (5 bases). CDR1 is MDHEN, CDR2 SYDVKM, per germline. V lost 5 bases to trimming and J lost 8 bases, with 18 bases between them. There are 15 residues in the CDR3.

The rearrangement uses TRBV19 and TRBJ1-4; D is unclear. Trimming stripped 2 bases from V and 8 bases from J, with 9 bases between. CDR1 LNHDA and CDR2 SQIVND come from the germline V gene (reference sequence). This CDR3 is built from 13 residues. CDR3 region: CASSIKGREKLFF. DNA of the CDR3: TGTGCCAGTAGTATAAAGGGCCGCGAAAAACTGTTTTTT. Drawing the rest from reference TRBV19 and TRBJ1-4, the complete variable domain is DGGITQSPKYLFRKEGQNVTLSCEQNLNHDAMYWYRQDPGQGLRLIYYSQIVNDFQKGDIAEGYSVSREKKESFPLTVTSAQKNPTAFYLCASSIKGREKLFFGSGTQLSVL.

CDR3 DNA sequence: TGTGCCAGCAGCCAAGGATTGACCTACAATGAGCAGTTCTTC. This codes for CASSQGLTYNEQFF. The chain recombines TRBV7-3 with TRBJ2-1; D is undetermined. The ends were cut back, 5 bases at V and 2 bases at J, with 10 bases in the middle. In germline, CDR1 is SGHTA, CDR2 FQGTGA. The CDR3 extends over 14 amino acids. Full variable domain (missing parts from reference TRBV7-3 and TRBJ2-1): GAGVSQTPSNKVTEKGKYVELRCDPISGHTALYWYRQSLGQGPEFLIYFQGTGAADDSGLPNDRFFAVRPEGSVSTLKIQRTERGDSAVYLCASSQGLTYNEQFFGPGTRLTVL.

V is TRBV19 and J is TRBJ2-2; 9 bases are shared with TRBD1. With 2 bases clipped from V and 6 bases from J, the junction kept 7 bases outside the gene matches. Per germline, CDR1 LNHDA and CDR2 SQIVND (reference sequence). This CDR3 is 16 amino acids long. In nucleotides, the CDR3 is TGTGCCAGTAGTATAATCTTCGGGACAGGGTCCGGGGAGCTGTTTTTT. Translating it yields CASSIIFGTGSGELFF.

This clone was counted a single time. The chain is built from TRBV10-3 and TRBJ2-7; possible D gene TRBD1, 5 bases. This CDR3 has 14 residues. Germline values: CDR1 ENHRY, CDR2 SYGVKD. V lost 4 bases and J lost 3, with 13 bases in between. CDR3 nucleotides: TGTGCCATCAGTGGGACCCGACAGATCTACGAGCAGTACTTC. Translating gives CAISGTRQIYEQYF.

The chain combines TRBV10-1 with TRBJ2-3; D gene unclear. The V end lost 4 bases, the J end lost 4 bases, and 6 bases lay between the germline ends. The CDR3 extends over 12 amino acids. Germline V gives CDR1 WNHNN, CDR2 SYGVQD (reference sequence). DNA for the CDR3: TGCGCCAGCAGTGGAACTTCAGATACGCAGTATTTT. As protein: CASSGTSDTQYF.

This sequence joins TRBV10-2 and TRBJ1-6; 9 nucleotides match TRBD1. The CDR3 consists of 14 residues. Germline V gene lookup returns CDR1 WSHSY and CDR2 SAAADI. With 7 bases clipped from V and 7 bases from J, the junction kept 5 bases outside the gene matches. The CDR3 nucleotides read TGCGCCAGCAACCTGGGACAGGGCAATTCACCCCTCCACTTT. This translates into CASNLGQGNSPLHF.

CDR3: CASSAVDRGGYEQYF. As DNA, the CDR3 is TGTGCCAGCAGCGCCGTTGACAGGGGGGGCTACGAGCAGTACTTC. This chain joins TRBV9 and TRBJ2-7; 9 bases line up with TRBD1. V was clipped by 3 bases and J by 3 bases; unmatched bases: 7. Germline V gene sequence: CDR1 SGDLS, CDR2 YYNGEE. The CDR3 sequence is 15 residues long. Drawing the rest from reference TRBV9 and TRBJ2-7, the complete variable domain is DSGVTQTPKHLITATGQRVTLRCSPRSGDLSVYWYQQSLDQGLQFLIQYYNGEERAKGNILERFSAQQFPDLHSELNLSSLELGDSALYFCASSAVDRGGYEQYFGPGTRLTVT.

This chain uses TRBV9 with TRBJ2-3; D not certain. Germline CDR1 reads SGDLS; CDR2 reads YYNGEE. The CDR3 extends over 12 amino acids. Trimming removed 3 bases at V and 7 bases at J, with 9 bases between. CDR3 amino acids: CASSDVAYTQYF. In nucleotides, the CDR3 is TGTGCCAGCAGCGACGTAGCATATACGCAGTATTTT.

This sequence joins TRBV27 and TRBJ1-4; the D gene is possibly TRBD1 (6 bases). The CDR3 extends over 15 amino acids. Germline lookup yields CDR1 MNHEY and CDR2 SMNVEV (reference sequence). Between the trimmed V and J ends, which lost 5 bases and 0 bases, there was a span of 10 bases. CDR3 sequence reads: CASSPRQATNEKLFF. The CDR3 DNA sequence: TGTGCCAGCAGTCCCCGACAGGCAACTAATGAAAAACTGTTTTTT.

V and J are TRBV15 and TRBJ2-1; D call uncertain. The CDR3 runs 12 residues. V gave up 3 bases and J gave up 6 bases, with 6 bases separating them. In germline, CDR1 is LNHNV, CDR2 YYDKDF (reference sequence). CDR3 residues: CATSRLRNEQFF. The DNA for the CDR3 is TGTGCCACCAGCAGGCTTCGCAATGAGCAGTTCTTC.

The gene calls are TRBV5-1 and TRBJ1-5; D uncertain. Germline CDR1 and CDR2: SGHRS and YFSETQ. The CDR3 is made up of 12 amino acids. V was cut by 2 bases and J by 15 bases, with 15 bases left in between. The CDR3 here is CASSFLQGWGHF. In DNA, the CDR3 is TGCGCCAGCAGCTTTCTCCAAGGTTGGGGGCATTTT.

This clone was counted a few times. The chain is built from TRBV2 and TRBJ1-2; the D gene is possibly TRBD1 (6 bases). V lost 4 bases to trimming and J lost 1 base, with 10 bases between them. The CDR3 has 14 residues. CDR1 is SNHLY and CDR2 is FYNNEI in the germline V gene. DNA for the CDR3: TGTGCCAGCAGTGCAGGACAGTTTAACTATGGCTACACCTTC. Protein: CASSAGQFNYGYTF.